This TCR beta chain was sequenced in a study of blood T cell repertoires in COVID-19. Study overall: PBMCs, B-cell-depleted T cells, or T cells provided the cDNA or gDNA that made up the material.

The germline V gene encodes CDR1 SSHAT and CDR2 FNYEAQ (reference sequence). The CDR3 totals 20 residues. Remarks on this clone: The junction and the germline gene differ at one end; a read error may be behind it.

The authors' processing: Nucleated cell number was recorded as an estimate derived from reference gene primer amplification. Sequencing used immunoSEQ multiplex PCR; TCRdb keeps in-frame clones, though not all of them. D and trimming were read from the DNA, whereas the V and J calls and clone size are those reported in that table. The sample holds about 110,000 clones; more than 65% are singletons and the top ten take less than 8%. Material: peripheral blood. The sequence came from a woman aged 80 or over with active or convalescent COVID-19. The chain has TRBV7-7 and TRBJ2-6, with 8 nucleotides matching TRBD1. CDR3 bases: TGTGCTAGCAGCAGCTGGGGGACCGGGACAGGTGGCTCTGGGGCCAACGTCCTGACTTTC. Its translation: CASSSWGTGTGGSGANVLTF.